This TCR beta chain was recorded in a study of early T cells in non-severe SARS-CoV-2 infection. This clonotype was detected only a few times. A single record per CDR3 protein comes from TCRdb applying MiXCR to the 5' RACE reads. The sample records 60,000 to 65,000 distinct CDR3 sequences, roughly a tenth being singletons. The CDR3 is 14 residues long. Germline CDR1 is GTSNPN and CDR2 is SVGIG (reference sequence). The V segment lost 2 bases and the J segment 4 bases; nucleotides outside the gene matches: 6. Sequencing input: whole blood. The sequence derives from an adult who was a healthcare worker with PCR-confirmed SARS-CoV-2 infection or an uninfected control (not recorded which). The chain has TRBV30 and TRBJ2-3; TRBD2 agrees at 7 bases. CDR3 sequence reads: CAWSSAGVSDTQYF. The CDR3 nucleotides are TGTGCCTGGAGTTCGGCGGGGGTCTCAGATACGCAGTATTTT.